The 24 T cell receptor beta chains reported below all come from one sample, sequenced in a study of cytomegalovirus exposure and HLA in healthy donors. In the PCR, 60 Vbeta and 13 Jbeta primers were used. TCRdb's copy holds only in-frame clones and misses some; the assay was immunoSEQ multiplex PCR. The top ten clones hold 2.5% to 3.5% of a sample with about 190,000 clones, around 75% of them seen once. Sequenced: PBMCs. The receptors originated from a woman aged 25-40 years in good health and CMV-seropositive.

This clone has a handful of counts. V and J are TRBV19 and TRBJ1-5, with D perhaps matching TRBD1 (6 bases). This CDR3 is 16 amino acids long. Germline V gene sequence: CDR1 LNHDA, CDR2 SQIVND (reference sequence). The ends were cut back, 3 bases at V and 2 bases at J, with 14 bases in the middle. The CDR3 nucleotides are TGTGCCAGTAGTATCTCAGGGGCTAGGCGCAATCAGCCCCAGCATTTT. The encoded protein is CASSISGARRNQPQHF.

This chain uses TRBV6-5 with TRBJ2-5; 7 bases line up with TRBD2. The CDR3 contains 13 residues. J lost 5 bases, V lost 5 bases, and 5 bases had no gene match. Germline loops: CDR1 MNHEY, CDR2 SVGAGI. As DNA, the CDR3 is TGTGCCAGCAGTAGCGGGAATGGTGAGACCCAGTACTTC. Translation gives CASSSGNGETQYF.

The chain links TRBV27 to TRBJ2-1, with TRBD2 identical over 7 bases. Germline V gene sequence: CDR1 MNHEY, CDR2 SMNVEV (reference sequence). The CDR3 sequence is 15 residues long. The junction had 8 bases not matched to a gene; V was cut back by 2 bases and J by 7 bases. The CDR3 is CASSLVWTSRNEQFF. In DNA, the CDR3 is TGTGCCAGCAGTTTAGTCTGGACTAGTAGGAATGAGCAGTTCTTC.

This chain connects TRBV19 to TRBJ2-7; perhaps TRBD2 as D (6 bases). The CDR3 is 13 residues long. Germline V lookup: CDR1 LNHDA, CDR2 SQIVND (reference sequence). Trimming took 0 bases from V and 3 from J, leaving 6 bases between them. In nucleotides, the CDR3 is TGTGCCAGTAGTATAGAGGGGGGCTACGAGCAGTACTTC. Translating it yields CASSIEGGYEQYF.

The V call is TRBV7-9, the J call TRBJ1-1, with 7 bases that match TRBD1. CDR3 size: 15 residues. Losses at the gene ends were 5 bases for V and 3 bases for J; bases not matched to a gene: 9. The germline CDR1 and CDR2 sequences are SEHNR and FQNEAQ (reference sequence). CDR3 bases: TGTGCCAGCAGCCGGTCTACAGGGGTGGACACTGAAGCTTTCTTT. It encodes CASSRSTGVDTEAFF.

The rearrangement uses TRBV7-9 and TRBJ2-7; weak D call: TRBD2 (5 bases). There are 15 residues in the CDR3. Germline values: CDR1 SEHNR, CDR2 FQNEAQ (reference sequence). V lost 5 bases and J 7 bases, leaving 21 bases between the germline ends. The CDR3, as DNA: TGTGCCAGCAGCCACACGGGATCCCCGACGGGGGAGCAGTACTTC. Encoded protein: CASSHTGSPTGEQYF.

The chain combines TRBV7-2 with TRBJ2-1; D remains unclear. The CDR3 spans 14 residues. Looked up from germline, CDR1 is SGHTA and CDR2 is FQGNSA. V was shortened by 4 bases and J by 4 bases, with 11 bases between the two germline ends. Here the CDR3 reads CASSSRLEYNEQFF. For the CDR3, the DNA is TGTGCCAGCAGCTCGCGACTGGAGTACAATGAGCAGTTCTTC.

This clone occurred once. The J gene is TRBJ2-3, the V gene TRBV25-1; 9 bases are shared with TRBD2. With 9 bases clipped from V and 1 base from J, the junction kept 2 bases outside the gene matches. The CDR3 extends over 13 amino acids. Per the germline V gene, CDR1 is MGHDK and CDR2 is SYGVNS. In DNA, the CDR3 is TGTGCCAGTCGACTAGCGGGCACAGATACGCAGTATTTT. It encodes CASRLAGTDTQYF.

CDR3 DNA: TGTGCCAGCAGAGGAGCAACGGGAGGAAACACCATATATTTT. Its protein is CASRGATGGNTIYF. V and J are TRBV21-1 and TRBJ1-3. TRBV21-1 is a documented pseudogene. The CDR3 runs 14 residues.

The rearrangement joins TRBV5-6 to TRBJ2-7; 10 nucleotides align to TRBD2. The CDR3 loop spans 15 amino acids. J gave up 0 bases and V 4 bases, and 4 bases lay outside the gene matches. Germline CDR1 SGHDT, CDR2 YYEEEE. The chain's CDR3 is CASSPWTSGSYEQYF. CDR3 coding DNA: TGTGCCAGCAGCCCTTGGACTAGCGGCTCCTACGAGCAGTACTTC.

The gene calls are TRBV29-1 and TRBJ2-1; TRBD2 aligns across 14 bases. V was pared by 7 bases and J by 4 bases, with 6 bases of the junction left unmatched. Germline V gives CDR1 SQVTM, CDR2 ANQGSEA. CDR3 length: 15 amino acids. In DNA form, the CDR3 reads TGCAGCGGGGGACTAGCGGGAGAATCGTACAATGAGCAGTTCTTC. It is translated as CSGGLAGESYNEQFF.

The CDR3 DNA reads as TGTGCCAGCAGCTCCGCGACAGGGAACGAGCAGTACTTC. Its translation is CASSSATGNEQYF. The chain recombines TRBV7-2 with TRBJ2-7, with 7 bases fitting TRBD1. Germline-derived CDR1 and CDR2 are SGHTA and FQGNSA. The ends lost 4 bases at V and 5 bases at J; junction bases unmatched: 5. The CDR3 is 13 amino acids.

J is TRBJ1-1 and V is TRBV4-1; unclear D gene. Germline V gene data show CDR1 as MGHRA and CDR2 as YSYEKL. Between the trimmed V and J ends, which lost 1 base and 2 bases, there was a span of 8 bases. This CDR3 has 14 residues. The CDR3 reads CASSQGPLNTEAFF. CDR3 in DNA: TGCGCCAGCAGCCAAGGCCCACTTAACACTGAAGCTTTCTTT.

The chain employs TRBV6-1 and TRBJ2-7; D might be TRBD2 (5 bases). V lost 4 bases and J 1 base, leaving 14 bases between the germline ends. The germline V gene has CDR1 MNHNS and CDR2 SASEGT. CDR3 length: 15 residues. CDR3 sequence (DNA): TGTGCCAGCAGTGCCTATGGACGCGGGTCCTACGAGCAGTACTTC. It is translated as CASSAYGRGSYEQYF.

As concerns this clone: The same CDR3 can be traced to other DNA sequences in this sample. The CDR3 bases are TGTGCCAGCAGCGTGGGGACAGGGGCAGGGGGAAACACCATATATTTT. This codes for CASSVGTGAGGNTIYF. The chain recombines TRBV2 with TRBJ1-3; 10 bases line up with TRBD1. J was trimmed by 4 bases and V by 6 bases; bases with no gene match: 9. The CDR3 spans 16 residues. Germline loops: CDR1 SNHLY, CDR2 FYNNEI.

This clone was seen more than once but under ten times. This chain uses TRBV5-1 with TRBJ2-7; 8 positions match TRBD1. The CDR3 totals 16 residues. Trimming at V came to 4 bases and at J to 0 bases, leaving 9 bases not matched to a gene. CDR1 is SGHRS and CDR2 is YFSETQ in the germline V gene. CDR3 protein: CASSPKTGASSYEQYF. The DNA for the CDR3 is TGCGCCAGCAGCCCCAAGACAGGGGCCAGCTCCTACGAGCAGTACTTC.

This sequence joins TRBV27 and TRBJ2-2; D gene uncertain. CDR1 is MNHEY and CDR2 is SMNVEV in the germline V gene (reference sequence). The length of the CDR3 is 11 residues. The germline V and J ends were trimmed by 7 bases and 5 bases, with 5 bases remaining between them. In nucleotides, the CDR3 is TGTGCCAGCACCACTACCGGGGAGCTGTTTTTT. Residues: CASTTTGELFF.

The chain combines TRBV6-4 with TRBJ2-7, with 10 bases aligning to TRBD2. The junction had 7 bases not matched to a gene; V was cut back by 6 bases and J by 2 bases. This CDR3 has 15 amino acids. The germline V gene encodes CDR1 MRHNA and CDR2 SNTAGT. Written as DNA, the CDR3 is TGTGCCAGCAGCCAGTTACTAGCGGGGACCTACGAGCAGTACTTC. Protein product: CASSQLLAGTYEQYF.

CDR3 protein: CASSFSNQPQHF. DNA of the CDR3: TGTGCCAGCAGTTTTTCGAATCAGCCCCAGCATTTT. The chain combines TRBV27 with TRBJ1-5, with D hard to call. CDR3 length equals 12 residues. Looked up from germline, CDR1 is MNHEY and CDR2 is SMNVEV (reference sequence). V dropped 3 bases and J dropped 4 bases, with 4 bases sitting between them.

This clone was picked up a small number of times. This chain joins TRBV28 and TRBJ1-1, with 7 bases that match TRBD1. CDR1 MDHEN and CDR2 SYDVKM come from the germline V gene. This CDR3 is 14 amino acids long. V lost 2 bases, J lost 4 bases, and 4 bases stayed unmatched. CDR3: CASSLDRVSTEAFF. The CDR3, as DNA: TGTGCCAGCAGTTTAGACAGGGTTAGCACTGAAGCTTTCTTT.

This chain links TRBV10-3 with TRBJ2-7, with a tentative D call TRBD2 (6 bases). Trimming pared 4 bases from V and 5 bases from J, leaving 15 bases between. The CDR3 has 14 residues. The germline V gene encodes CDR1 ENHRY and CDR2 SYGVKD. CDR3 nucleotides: TGTGCCATCAGTGGGGGGACGGGAGTGAACGAGCAGTACTTC. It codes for CAISGGTGVNEQYF.

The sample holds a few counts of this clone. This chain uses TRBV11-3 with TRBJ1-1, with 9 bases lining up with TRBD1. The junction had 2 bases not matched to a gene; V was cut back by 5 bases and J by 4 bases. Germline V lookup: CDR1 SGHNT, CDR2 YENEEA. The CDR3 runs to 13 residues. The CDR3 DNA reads TGTGCCAGCAGCCAGACAGGGGGCACTGAAGCTTTCTTT. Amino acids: CASSQTGGTEAFF.

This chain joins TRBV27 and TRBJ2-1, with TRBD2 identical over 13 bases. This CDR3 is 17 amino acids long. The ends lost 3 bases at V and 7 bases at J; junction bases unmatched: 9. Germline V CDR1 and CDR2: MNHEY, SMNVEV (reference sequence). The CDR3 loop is CASSFLGLAGVGNEQFF. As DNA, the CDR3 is TGTGCCAGCAGTTTCCTCGGACTAGCGGGAGTGGGGAATGAGCAGTTCTTC.

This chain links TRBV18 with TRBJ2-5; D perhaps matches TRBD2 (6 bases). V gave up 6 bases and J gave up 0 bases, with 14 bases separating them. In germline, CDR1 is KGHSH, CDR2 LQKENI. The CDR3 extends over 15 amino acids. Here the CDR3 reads CASSRDLLNQETQYF. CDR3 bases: TGTGCCAGCTCCCGGGACTTACTTAACCAAGAGACCCAGTACTTC.